These T cell receptor beta chains were read from a single sample in a study of blood T cell repertoires in COVID-19. TCRdb's table, derived via immunoSEQ multiplex PCR, lists solely in-frame clones and lacks some. Among 450,000 to 500,000 clones listed, approximately 85% were seen once. Sequences were obtained from peripheral blood. These receptors originate from a human donor in a cohort sampled during active COVID-19. Both conserved end residues are part of each CDR3. A D gene is named only where the DNA matches it firmly. Clone sizes are given selectively: once, few, many, or a class where the clone is expanded.

CASRRDRDQPQHF,TGTGCCAGCAGACGGGACAGGGATCAGCCCCAGCATTTT,TRBD1,few,TRBV6-5,TRBJ1-5
CASSLNTLIFRGVSTEAFF,TGTGCCAGCAGCTTAAATACACTGATATTCAGGGGGGTGAGCACTGAAGCTTTCTTT,TRBD1,NA,TRBV5-8,TRBJ1-1
CSVTGTGEEDEKLFF,TGCAGCGTTACGGGGACAGGGGAAGAAGATGAAAAACTGTTTTTT,TRBD1,NA,TRBV29-1,TRBJ1-4
CASSYSTGIGGYTF,TGTGCCAGCAGTTACTCGACAGGGATCGGAGGCTACACCTTC,TRBD1,NA,TRBV6-5,TRBJ1-2
CASSLRQGLNYGYTF,TGTGCCAGCTCACTCCGACAGGGTTTAAACTATGGCTACACCTTC,TRBD1,NA,TRBV18,TRBJ1-2
CASSLTSGVYYEQYF,TGTGCCAGCAGCCTCACTAGCGGGGTTTACTACGAGCAGTACTTC,TRBD2,NA,TRBV6-2/TRBV6-3,TRBJ2-7
CASSPRGVRDRRVSRNEKLFF,TGTGCCAGCTCACCACGGGGGGTCCGGGACAGGCGGGTTTCGAGGAATGAAAAACTGTTTTTT,TRBD1,NA,TRBV18,TRBJ1-4
CSVSEAGANVLTF,TGCAGCGTTTCAGAGGCTGGGGCCAACGTCCTGACTTTC,NA,NA,TRBV29-1,TRBJ2-6
CASDHGATNEKLFF,TGTGCCAGTGACCACGGGGCAACTAATGAAAAACTGTTTTTT,NA,NA,TRBV19,TRBJ1-4
CASSYSKGLGTYEQYF,TGTGCCAGCAGTTACTCGAAGGGACTAGGGACCTACGAGCAGTACTTC,TRBD2,NA,TRBV6-6,TRBJ2-7
CASRLAGTSRINEQFF,TGTGCCAGCAGACTAGCCGGGACTAGTAGAATTAATGAGCAGTTCTTC,TRBD2,NA,TRBV27,TRBJ2-1
CASSEGTGGRGYTF,TGCGCCAGCAGCGAAGGGACAGGGGGCAGGGGCTACACCTTC,TRBD1,NA,TRBV5-1,TRBJ1-2
CASSFTDRELGSPLHF,TGTGCCAGCAGCTTTACGGACAGGGAGTTGGGTTCACCCCTCCACTTT,TRBD1,few,TRBV7-8,TRBJ1-6
CASSVGLAGVIDTQYF,TGTGCCAGTAGTGTCGGACTAGCGGGAGTTATAGATACGCAGTATTTT,TRBD2,NA,TRBV19,TRBJ2-3
CASSIGPGNYGYTF,TGTGCCAGTAGTATAGGGCCAGGGAACTATGGCTACACCTTC,NA,NA,TRBV19,TRBJ1-2
CASSLWGPGLVGEQFF,TGTGCCAGCAGCTTATGGGGCCCTGGACTAGTTGGTGAGCAGTTCTTC,TRBD2,few,TRBV7-2,TRBJ2-1
CASSTPSGSGDEQYF,TGTGCCAGCAGTACCCCGAGCGGGTCTGGGGACGAGCAGTACTTC,NA,NA,TRBV28,TRBJ2-7
CASSLGQGNGEAFF,TGCGCCAGCAGCTTGGGTCAGGGAAATGGTGAAGCTTTCTTT,NA,NA,TRBV5-1,TRBJ1-1
CASSPSRGPGQETQYF,TGTGCCAGCAGCCCCTCGCGGGGGCCTGGGCAAGAGACCCAGTACTTC,NA,NA,TRBV7-3,TRBJ2-5
CAIHGLGGTEAFF,TGTGCCATCCACGGGCTAGGGGGCACTGAAGCTTTCTTT,NA,once,TRBV10-3,TRBJ1-1
CASSTEGHGRPLGYTF,TGTGCCAGTAGTACTGAAGGACATGGACGGCCTCTTGGCTACACCTTC,NA,NA,TRBV19,TRBJ1-2
CASSPRGEGFYEQYF,TGTGCCAGCTCACCACGAGGGGAGGGCTTCTACGAGCAGTACTTC,TRBD2,NA,TRBV18,TRBJ2-7
CASSPLGTSATDTQYF,TGTGCCAGCTCACCACTCGGGACTAGCGCCACAGATACGCAGTATTTT,TRBD2,NA,TRBV18,TRBJ2-3
CASSLTGNTEAFF,TGTGCCAGCAGCCTGACTGGGAACACTGAAGCTTTCTTT,NA,NA,TRBV2,TRBJ1-1
CAWSVGRGETQYF,TGTGCCTGGAGTGTGGGGCGTGGGGAGACCCAGTACTTC,NA,NA,TRBV30,TRBJ2-5
CASSHRGRGTEAFF,TGTGCCAGCAGTCACAGGGGGCGAGGGACTGAAGCTTTCTTT,TRBD1,NA,TRBV6-5,TRBJ1-1
CASSLSGRGETQYF,TGTGCCAGCAGCCTTAGCGGGAGGGGAGAGACCCAGTACTTC,TRBD2,NA,TRBV3-1/TRBV3-2,TRBJ2-5
CSADRGGDTEAFF,TGCAGCGCCGATAGGGGGGGGGACACTGAAGCTTTCTTT,NA,NA,TRBV29-1,TRBJ1-1
CSGQGGAGYGYTF,TGCAGCGGACAGGGAGGCGCAGGCTATGGCTACACCTTC,TRBD1,NA,TRBV29-1,TRBJ1-2
CASSAGLAGGPGLSDTQYF,TGTGCCAGCAGCGCGGGACTAGCGGGAGGGCCTGGGTTATCAGATACGCAGTATTTT,TRBD2,NA,TRBV7-3,TRBJ2-3
CASSSRTGDILLADTQYF,TGTGCCAGCAGCTCACGGACAGGAGATATTCTATTGGCAGATACGCAGTATTTT,TRBD1,NA,TRBV5-5,TRBJ2-3
CASNIRDEQYF,TGTGCCAGCAATATTAGAGACGAGCAGTACTTC,NA,NA,TRBV2,TRBJ2-7
CASSKAIPTSKETQYF,TGTGCCAGCAGCAAAGCCATCCCCACGTCTAAAGAGACCCAGTACTTC,NA,NA,TRBV21-1,TRBJ2-5
CATSDPGQGRTGELFF,TGTGCCACCAGTGACCCTGGACAGGGTAGGACCGGGGAGCTGTTTTTT,TRBD1,NA,TRBV24-1,TRBJ2-2
CASSPGLAGEGDEQYF,TGTGCCAGCAGTCCCGGACTAGCGGGAGAGGGAGACGAGCAGTACTTC,TRBD2,once,TRBV6-6,TRBJ2-7
CASSTQQGARETQYF,TGTGCCAGCAGTACCCAACAGGGGGCAAGAGAGACCCAGTACTTC,TRBD1,NA,TRBV6-2/TRBV6-3,TRBJ2-5
CASSDNIVGTGELFF,TGCGCCAGCAGTGACAATATAGTTGGCACCGGGGAGCTGTTTTTT,NA,NA,TRBV10-1,TRBJ2-2
CASSLGGGTEAFF,TGTGCCAGCAGCTTGGGGGGAGGGACTGAAGCTTTCTTT,NA,NA,TRBV5-5,TRBJ1-1
CASRQDHMNTEAFF,TGTGCCAGCAGACAGGACCACATGAACACTGAAGCTTTCTTT,NA,NA,TRBV7-9,TRBJ1-1
CASSKDPGSGRGGEQYF,TGTGCCAGCAGCAAAGATCCGGGTAGCGGAAGGGGTGGTGAGCAGTACTTC,NA,NA,TRBV21-1,TRBJ2-7
CASSQTTGGRDTEAFF,TGTGCCAGCAGCCAAACAACAGGGGGGAGGGACACTGAAGCTTTCTTT,TRBD1,NA,TRBV4-2,TRBJ1-1
CASSVSGTGSSEAFF,TGTGCCAGTAGTGTTTCCGGGACAGGTAGTTCCGAAGCTTTCTTT,TRBD1,NA,TRBV19,TRBJ1-1
CASSFASGGEQFF,TGTGCCAGCAGCTTTGCTAGCGGGGGAGAGCAGTTCTTC,TRBD2,few,TRBV13,TRBJ2-1
CASSLGGGGETQYF,TGTGCCAGCAGCTTAGGGGGGGGTGGAGAGACCCAGTACTTC,TRBD2,NA,TRBV7-9,TRBJ2-5
CASSQDGVGAPRTEAFF,TGCGCCAGCAGCCAAGATGGGGTGGGAGCGCCGAGGACTGAAGCTTTCTTT,NA,NA,TRBV4-1,TRBJ1-1
CASSAPGSGIYNEQFF,TGTGCCAGCAGCGCACCTGGTAGCGGGATCTACAATGAGCAGTTCTTC,TRBD2,NA,TRBV3-1/TRBV3-2,TRBJ2-1
CSASLTGGRLQTDTQYF,TGCAGTGCAAGTCTGACAGGGGGCAGACTACAGACAGATACGCAGTATTTT,TRBD1,NA,TRBV20-1,TRBJ2-3
CASSVRESGPTEAFF,TGCGCCAGCAGCGTAAGAGAATCAGGGCCCACTGAAGCTTTCTTT,NA,NA,TRBV5-1,TRBJ1-1
CASSRRDFSETQYF,TGTGCCAGCTCAAGACGGGACTTTTCAGAGACCCAGTACTTC,NA,NA,TRBV19,TRBJ2-5
CASSERQGNQPQHF,TGTGCCAGCAGTGAACGGCAGGGCAATCAGCCCCAGCATTTT,NA,NA,TRBV2,TRBJ1-5
CASTGTDFSGNTIYF,TGCGCCAGTACCGGGACAGACTTCTCTGGAAACACCATATATTTT,TRBD1,NA,TRBV10-2,TRBJ1-3
CASSIWTGFIQETQYF,TGTGCCAGTAGTATTTGGACAGGGTTTATACAAGAGACCCAGTACTTC,TRBD1,once,TRBV19,TRBJ2-5
CSVGKGDRGELFF,TGCAGCGTTGGAAAGGGGGACAGGGGAGAACTGTTTTTT,TRBD1,NA,TRBV29-1,TRBJ1-4
CASSQGTGSEQYF,TGCGCCAGCAGCCAGGGGACAGGGAGCGAGCAGTACTTC,TRBD1,NA,TRBV4-3,TRBJ2-7
CASSSGSGTDTQYF,TGTGCCAGCAGCTCCGGTTCAGGTACAGATACGCAGTATTTT,NA,NA,TRBV3-1/TRBV3-2,TRBJ2-3
CASTRGTGELFF,TGTGCCAGCACTCGCGGGACCGGGGAGCTGTTTTTT,NA,few,TRBV2,TRBJ2-2
CATLAGPRSTDTQYF,TGTGCCACCCTAGCGGGGCCGAGGAGCACAGATACGCAGTATTTT,TRBD2,NA,TRBV6-5,TRBJ2-3
CASSSPGLAGALPGANVLTF,TGTGCCAGCAGCTCGCCGGGACTAGCGGGAGCCCTACCTGGGGCCAACGTCCTGACTTTC,TRBD2,NA,TRBV7-3,TRBJ2-6
CASSIHGQGVCETNEKLFF,TGTGCCAGCAGCATACATGGACAGGGGGTTTGCGAAACTAATGAAAAACTGTTTTTT,TRBD1,NA,TRBV11-3,TRBJ1-4
CASSFQGAGQPQHF,TGTGCCAGCAGCTTTCAGGGGGCCGGTCAGCCCCAGCATTTT,TRBD1,NA,TRBV7-2,TRBJ1-5